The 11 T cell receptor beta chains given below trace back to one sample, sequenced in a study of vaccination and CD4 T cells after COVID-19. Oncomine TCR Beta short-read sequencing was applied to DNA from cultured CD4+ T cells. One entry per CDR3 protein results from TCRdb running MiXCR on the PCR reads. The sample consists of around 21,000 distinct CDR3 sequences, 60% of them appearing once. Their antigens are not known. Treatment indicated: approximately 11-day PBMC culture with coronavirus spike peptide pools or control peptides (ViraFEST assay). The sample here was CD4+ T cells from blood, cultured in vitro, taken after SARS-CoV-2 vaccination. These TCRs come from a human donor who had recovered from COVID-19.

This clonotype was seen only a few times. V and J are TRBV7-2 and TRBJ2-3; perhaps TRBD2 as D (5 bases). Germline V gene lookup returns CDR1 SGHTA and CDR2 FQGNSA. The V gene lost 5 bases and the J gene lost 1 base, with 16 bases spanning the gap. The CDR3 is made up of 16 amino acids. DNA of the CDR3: TGTGCCAGCAGCGGGCGGGCTGGCGGGCGCACAGATACGCAGTATTTT. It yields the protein CASSGRAGGRTDTQYF.

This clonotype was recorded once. The CDR3 here is CAWSVERDEQYF. The CDR3 DNA reads TGTGCCTGGAGTGTAGAACGGGACGAGCAGTACTTC. The chain carries TRBV30 and TRBJ2-7; no definite D call. Trimming cost V 0 bases and J 5 bases, with 8 bases left between them. This CDR3 contains 12 residues. Per germline, CDR1 GTSNPN and CDR2 SVGIG (reference sequence). The full variable domain, in which reference TRBV30 and TRBJ2-7 provide the parts outside the CDR3, is SQTIHQWPATLVQPVGSPLSLECTVEGTSNPNLYWYRQAAGRGLQLLFYSVGIGQISSEVPQNLSASRPQDRQFILSSKKLLLSDSGFYLCAWSVERDEQYFGPGTRLTVT.

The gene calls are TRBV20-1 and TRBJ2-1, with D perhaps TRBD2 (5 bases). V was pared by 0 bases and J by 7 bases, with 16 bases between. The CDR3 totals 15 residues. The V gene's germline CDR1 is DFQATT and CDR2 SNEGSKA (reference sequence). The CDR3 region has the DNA TGCAGTGCTAGAGATCCAACAACGGGGTATAATGAGCAGTTCTTC. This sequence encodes CSARDPTTGYNEQFF.

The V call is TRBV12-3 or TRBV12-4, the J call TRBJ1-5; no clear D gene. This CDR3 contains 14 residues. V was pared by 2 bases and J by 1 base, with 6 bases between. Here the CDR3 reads CASSLRRSNQPQHF. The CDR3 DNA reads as TGTGCCAGCAGTTTAAGACGGAGCAATCAGCCCCAGCATTTT.

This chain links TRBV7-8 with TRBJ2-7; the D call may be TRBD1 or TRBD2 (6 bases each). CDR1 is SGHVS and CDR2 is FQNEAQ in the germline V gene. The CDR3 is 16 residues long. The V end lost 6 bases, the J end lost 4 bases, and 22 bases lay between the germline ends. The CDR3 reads CASSQITWGAAYEQYF. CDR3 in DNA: TGTGCCAGCAGTCAGATAACCTGGGGGGCCGCTTACGAGCAGTACTTC.

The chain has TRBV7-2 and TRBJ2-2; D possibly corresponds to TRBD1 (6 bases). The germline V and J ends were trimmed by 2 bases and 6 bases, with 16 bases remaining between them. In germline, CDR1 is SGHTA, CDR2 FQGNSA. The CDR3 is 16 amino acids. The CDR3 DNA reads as TGTGCCAGCAGCTTATCTTGGCAGGGGATCGCCGGGGAGCTGTTTTTT. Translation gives CASSLSWQGIAGELFF.

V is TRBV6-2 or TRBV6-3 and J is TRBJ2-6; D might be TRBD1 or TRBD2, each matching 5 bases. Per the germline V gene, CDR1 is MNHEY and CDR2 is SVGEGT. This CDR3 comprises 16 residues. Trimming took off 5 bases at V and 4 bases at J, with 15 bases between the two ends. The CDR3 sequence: CASSEGRPSGANVLTF. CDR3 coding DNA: TGTGCCAGCAGTGAGGGACGGCCCTCCGGGGCCAACGTCCTGACTTTC.

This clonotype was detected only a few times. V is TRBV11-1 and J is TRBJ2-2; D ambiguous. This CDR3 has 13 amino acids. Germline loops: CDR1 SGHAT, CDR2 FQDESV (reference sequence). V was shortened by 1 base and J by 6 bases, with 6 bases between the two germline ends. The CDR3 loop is CASSLDMSGELFF. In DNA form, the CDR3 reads TGTGCCAGCAGCTTAGATATGTCCGGGGAGCTGTTTTTT.

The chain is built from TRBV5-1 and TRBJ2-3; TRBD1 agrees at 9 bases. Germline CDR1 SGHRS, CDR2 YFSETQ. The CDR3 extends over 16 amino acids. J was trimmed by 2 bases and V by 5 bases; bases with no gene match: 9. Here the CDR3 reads CASRLADRGATDTQYF. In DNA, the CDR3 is TGCGCCAGCAGGCTTGCGGACAGGGGCGCCACAGATACGCAGTATTTT.

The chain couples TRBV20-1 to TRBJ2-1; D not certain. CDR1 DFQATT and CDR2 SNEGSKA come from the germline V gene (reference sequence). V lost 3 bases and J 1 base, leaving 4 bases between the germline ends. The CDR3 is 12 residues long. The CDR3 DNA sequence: TGCAGTGCTAGTAGTTCCTACAATGAGCAGTTCTTC. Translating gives CSASSSYNEQFF.

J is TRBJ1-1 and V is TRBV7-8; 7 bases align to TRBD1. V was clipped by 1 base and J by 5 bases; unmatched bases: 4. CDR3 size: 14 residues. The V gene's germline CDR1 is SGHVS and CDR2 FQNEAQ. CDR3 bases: TGTGCCAGCAGCTTAGTGCAGGGGGGAACTGAAGCTTTCTTT. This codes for CASSLVQGGTEAFF.